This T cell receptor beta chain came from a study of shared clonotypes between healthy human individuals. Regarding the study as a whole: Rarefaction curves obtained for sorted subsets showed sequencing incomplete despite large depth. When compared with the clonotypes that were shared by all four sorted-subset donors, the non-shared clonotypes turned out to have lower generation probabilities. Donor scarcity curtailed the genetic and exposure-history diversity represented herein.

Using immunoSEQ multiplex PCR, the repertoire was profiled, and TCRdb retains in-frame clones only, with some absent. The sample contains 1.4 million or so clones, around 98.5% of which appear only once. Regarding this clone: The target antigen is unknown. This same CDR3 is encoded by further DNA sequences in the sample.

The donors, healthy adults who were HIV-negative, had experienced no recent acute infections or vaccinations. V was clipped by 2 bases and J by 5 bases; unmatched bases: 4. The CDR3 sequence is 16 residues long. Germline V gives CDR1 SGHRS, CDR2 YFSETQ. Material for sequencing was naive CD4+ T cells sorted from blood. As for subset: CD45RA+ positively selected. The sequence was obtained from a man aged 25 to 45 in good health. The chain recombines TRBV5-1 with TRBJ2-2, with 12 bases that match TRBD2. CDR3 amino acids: CASSLLAGGRTGELFF. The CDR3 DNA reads TGCGCCAGCAGCTTACTAGCGGGAGGAAGAACCGGGGAGCTGTTTTTT. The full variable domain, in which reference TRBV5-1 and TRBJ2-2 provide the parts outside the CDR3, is KAGVTQTPRYLIKTRGQQVTLSCSPISGHRSVSWYQQTPGQGLQFLFEYFSETQRNKGNFPGRFSGRQFSNSRSEMNVSTLELGDSALYLCASSLLAGGRTGELFFGEGSRLTVL.